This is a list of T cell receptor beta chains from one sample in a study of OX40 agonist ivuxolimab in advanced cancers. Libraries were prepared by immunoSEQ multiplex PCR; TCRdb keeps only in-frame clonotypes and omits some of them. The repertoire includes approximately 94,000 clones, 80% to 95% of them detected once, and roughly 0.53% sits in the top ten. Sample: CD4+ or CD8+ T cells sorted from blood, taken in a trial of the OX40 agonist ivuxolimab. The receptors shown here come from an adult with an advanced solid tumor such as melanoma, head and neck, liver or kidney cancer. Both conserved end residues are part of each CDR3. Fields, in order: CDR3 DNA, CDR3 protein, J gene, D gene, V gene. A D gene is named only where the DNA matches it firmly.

TGTGCCAGCTCACCCCCGGGACAGGGACCCTACGAGCAGTACTTC CASSPPGQGPYEQYF TRBJ2-7 TRBD1 TRBV18
TGTGCCAGCAGCGGGGACAGGGGCATCAATGGCTACACCTTC CASSGDRGINGYTF TRBJ1-2 TRBD1 TRBV6-1
TGTGCCAGCAGTGCCTTGCGGGACCTAAGGGGCGACGAGCAGTACTTC CASSALRDLRGDEQYF TRBJ2-7 NA TRBV28
TGTGCCAGCAGTTCTACCGGGACAGGCAATCAGCCCCAGCATTTT CASSSTGTGNQPQHF TRBJ1-5 TRBD1 TRBV6-5
TGTGCCAGCAGTTTGACAGAGATCAATCAGCCCCAGCATTTT CASSLTEINQPQHF TRBJ1-5 NA TRBV28
TGTGCCAGTAGTATGGGCCATGCCGTCGGCAATGAGCAGTTCTTC CASSMGHAVGNEQFF TRBJ2-1 NA TRBV19
TGTGCCAGCCGACAGGGGGGGGATAACTATGGCTACACCTTC CASRQGGDNYGYTF TRBJ1-2 TRBD1 TRBV28
TGTGCCAGCAGCTACGAAAGTGGGAGGGCCAACAATGAGCAGTTCTTC CASSYESGRANNEQFF TRBJ2-1 TRBD2 TRBV7-9
TGTGCCAGCAGCTTATTTGCGCAGGGTGTTCAGCCCCAGCATTTT CASSLFAQGVQPQHF TRBJ1-5 NA TRBV7-2
TGTGCCAGCAGCCAGGGACTAGCGGGGCCGGAGACCCAGTACTTC CASSQGLAGPETQYF TRBJ2-5 TRBD2 TRBV11-2
TGCGCCAGCAGCCTGGGGGACAGGGGCCCCTACGAGCAGTACTTC CASSLGDRGPYEQYF TRBJ2-7 TRBD1 TRBV5-1
TGTGCCAGTAGTTTCGGGGGGCGACTCGGGGAGCTGTTTTTT CASSFGGRLGELFF TRBJ2-2 NA TRBV19
TGTGCCAGCAGCATTGGGTTTTCTGAAGCTTTCTTT CASSIGFSEAFF TRBJ1-1 NA TRBV5-8
TGCAGCGTCCGCAGCGGGATGTACAATGAGCAGTTCTTC CSVRSGMYNEQFF TRBJ2-1 TRBD2 TRBV29-1
TGTGCCAGCAGCTTGCCCCAGACCGGGACAGGGAGCTCCTACGAGCAGTACTTC CASSLPQTGTGSSYEQYF TRBJ2-7 TRBD1 TRBV7-9
TGTGCCAGTAGGGGAACGGTGTTTCCACTCTATGGCTACACCTTC CASRGTVFPLYGYTF TRBJ1-2 NA TRBV19
TGTGCCAGCTCACCACCTCAAGGGACAGGGCTCGCCGAGCAGTACTTC CASSPPQGTGLAEQYF TRBJ2-7 TRBD1 TRBV18
TGTGCCAGTAGTATCTTTCGGGGGAGGGCTGAAGCTTTCTTT CASSIFRGRAEAFF TRBJ1-1 NA TRBV19
TGTGCCAGCACCGACGCAGGGAACTCTGGAAACACCATATATTTT CASTDAGNSGNTIYF TRBJ1-3 NA TRBV6-6
TGCAGCGTTGCTCGGCGTCGGGACACTGAAGCTTTCTTT CSVARRRDTEAFF TRBJ1-1 NA TRBV29-1
TGTGCCAGTAGGTCTACAGGGAACAGTCAGCCCCAGCATTTT CASRSTGNSQPQHF TRBJ1-5 NA TRBV28
TGTGCCAGCTCACTTAGGACTGATCCCCGGGGGGAGACCCAGTACTTC CASSLRTDPRGETQYF TRBJ2-5 NA TRBV18